The clone carrying this TCR beta chain was counted a few times. The source of the sample is a study of blood T cells in healthy people across ages. Sample-barcoded 5' priming and a J-beta primer mix drove a second PCR of roughly 6 to 12 cycles. Each cDNA molecule was tagged by a template-switch adaptor with 12 random nucleotides. TCRdb itself ran the 5' RACE reads through MiXCR, one entry per CDR3 protein. The table lists about 1.6 million distinct CDR3 sequences, about 35% of them singletons. Per the germline V gene, CDR1 is MGHRA and CDR2 is YSYEKL. The length of the CDR3 is 15 residues. V was pared by 0 bases and J by 4 bases, with 12 bases between.

Sequenced: blood. The chain has TRBV4-1 and TRBJ2-5; D is unclear. The sequence came from a woman in her thirties in good health. The CDR3 sequence: CASSQEPSPRETQYF. CDR3 DNA sequence: TGCGCCAGCAGCCAAGAGCCCAGTCCCCGAGAGACCCAGTACTTC.